A selection of T cell receptor beta chains follows, all from one sample in a study of blood T cells in healthy people across ages. TCRdb passed the 5' RACE reads through MiXCR, listing each CDR3 protein once. Of some 550,000 distinct CDR3 sequences listed, around half are singletons. Sequenced: blood. Source of these receptors: an older man in good health. The CDR3 runs from the conserved cysteine through the conserved F or W. A D gene is named only where the DNA matches it firmly. The size of a clone is reported for some rows only, either as once, few or many, or as a class for expanded clones.

j_gene: TRBJ2-3
abundance: NA
v_gene: TRBV20-1
d_gene: NA
CDR3nt: TGCAGTGGGATGGGTTTTCCCCGCACAGATACGCAGTATTTT
CDR3aa: CSGMGFPRTDTQYF

j_gene: TRBJ1-1
abundance: few
v_gene: TRBV5-1
d_gene: TRBD1
CDR3nt: TGCGCCAGCAGCGGAGGGACAGCAGGGAACACTGAAGCTTTCTTT
CDR3aa: CASSGGTAGNTEAFF

j_gene: TRBJ1-2
abundance: NA
v_gene: TRBV6-2/TRBV6-3
d_gene: NA
CDR3nt: TGTGCCAGCAGTTACGGGGAGTATGGCTACACCTTC
CDR3aa: CASSYGEYGYTF

j_gene: TRBJ1-2
abundance: few
v_gene: TRBV4-3
d_gene: TRBD1
CDR3nt: TGCGCCAGCAGCTACCAGAACGGACAGGGGGATGGCTACACCTTC
CDR3aa: CASSYQNGQGDGYTF

j_gene: TRBJ2-3
abundance: NA
v_gene: TRBV10-1
d_gene: NA
CDR3nt: TGCGCCAGCAGTGGCGTCAACGGTATTCTCACAGATACGCAGTATTTT
CDR3aa: CASSGVNGILTDTQYF

j_gene: TRBJ1-4
abundance: NA
v_gene: TRBV5-6
d_gene: NA
CDR3nt: TGTGCCAGCAGCTGGGCGGGTGAAAAACTGTTTTTT
CDR3aa: CASSWAGEKLFF

j_gene: TRBJ2-1
abundance: many
v_gene: TRBV7-3
d_gene: TRBD2
CDR3nt: TGCGCCAGCAGCCTTAGCGGGGGGGCCTACAATGAGCAGTTCTTC
CDR3aa: CASSLSGGAYNEQFF

j_gene: TRBJ1-2
abundance: NA
v_gene: TRBV4-3
d_gene: TRBD1
CDR3nt: TGCGCCAGCAGCCAAAGAGCAGGGGGCGACTATGGCTACACCTTC
CDR3aa: CASSQRAGGDYGYTF

j_gene: TRBJ2-6
abundance: NA
v_gene: TRBV6-2/TRBV6-3
d_gene: TRBD2
CDR3nt: TGTGCCAGCAGTTACTCCTTAGCGGGAGGGCCACTTGGGGCCAACGTCCTGACTTTC
CDR3aa: CASSYSLAGGPLGANVLTF

j_gene: TRBJ2-3
abundance: NA
v_gene: TRBV20-1
d_gene: TRBD2
CDR3nt: TGCAGTGCTAGAGAGTGGGGACTAGCGGGGGGTCACACAGATACGCAGTATTTT
CDR3aa: CSAREWGLAGGHTDTQYF

j_gene: TRBJ2-7
abundance: NA
v_gene: TRBV5-1
d_gene: NA
CDR3nt: TGCGCCAGCAGCTCCCGCGGGACAGCACTGTACGAGCAGTACTTC
CDR3aa: CASSSRGTALYEQYF

j_gene: TRBJ2-7
abundance: NA
v_gene: TRBV5-1
d_gene: NA
CDR3nt: TGCGCCAGCAGCTTGAGTTCGCAGGGCGAGCAGTACTTC
CDR3aa: CASSLSSQGEQYF

j_gene: TRBJ1-3
abundance: NA
v_gene: TRBV5-5
d_gene: TRBD1
CDR3nt: TGTGCCAGCAGCCCAGACAGGGATCGGGACACCATATATTTT
CDR3aa: CASSPDRDRDTIYF

j_gene: TRBJ2-1
abundance: NA
v_gene: TRBV2
d_gene: TRBD2
CDR3nt: TGTGCCAGCGCCAGACTAGCGGCCCTCAATGAGCAGTTCTTC
CDR3aa: CASARLAALNEQFF

j_gene: TRBJ2-3
abundance: few
v_gene: TRBV3-1
d_gene: NA
CDR3nt: TGTGCCAGCAGCCCGAGCGGATTCTACACAGATACGCAGTATTTT
CDR3aa: CASSPSGFYTDTQYF

j_gene: TRBJ2-5
abundance: NA
v_gene: TRBV11-2
d_gene: TRBD2
CDR3nt: TGTGCCAGCTCCGGAGCTAGCGGGGGGCAAGAGACCCAGTACTTC
CDR3aa: CASSGASGGQETQYF

j_gene: TRBJ2-6
abundance: many
v_gene: TRBV6-5
d_gene: NA
CDR3nt: TGTGCCAGCAGTCCCGACTACTCTGGGGCCAACGTCCTGACTTTC
CDR3aa: CASSPDYSGANVLTF

j_gene: TRBJ2-1
abundance: NA
v_gene: TRBV9
d_gene: TRBD2
CDR3nt: TGTGCCAGCGGCGTAGACAGCGGGAGTTACAATGAGCAGTTCTTC
CDR3aa: CASGVDSGSYNEQFF

j_gene: TRBJ2-7
abundance: few
v_gene: TRBV7-3
d_gene: TRBD2
CDR3nt: TGTGCCAGCAGCTTACAGGCTAGCGGGACTTACGAGCAGTACTTC
CDR3aa: CASSLQASGTYEQYF

j_gene: TRBJ2-7
abundance: NA
v_gene: TRBV30
d_gene: TRBD2
CDR3nt: TGTGCCTGGAGTGTACTGACTAGCGGGAGTTACGAGCAGTACTTC
CDR3aa: CAWSVLTSGSYEQYF

j_gene: TRBJ2-1
abundance: NA
v_gene: TRBV10-3
d_gene: TRBD2
CDR3nt: TGTGCCATCAGTGCACCTAGCGGACCATACAATGAGCAGTTCTTC
CDR3aa: CAISAPSGPYNEQFF

j_gene: TRBJ2-7
abundance: NA
v_gene: TRBV3-1
d_gene: NA
CDR3nt: TGTGCCAGCAGCCGAACGCCTCTCGAGCAGTACTTC
CDR3aa: CASSRTPLEQYF

j_gene: TRBJ2-1
abundance: NA
v_gene: TRBV7-9
d_gene: NA
CDR3nt: TGTGCCAGCAGCTCCGGGGACCAATACAATAAGCAGTTCTTC
CDR3aa: CASSSGDQYNKQFF

j_gene: TRBJ2-5
abundance: NA
v_gene: TRBV5-1
d_gene: NA
CDR3nt: TGCGCCAGCAGCGGTGCGACAGGTGTGAAGACCCAGTACTTC
CDR3aa: CASSGATGVKTQYF

j_gene: TRBJ2-1
abundance: NA
v_gene: TRBV2
d_gene: TRBD2
CDR3nt: TGTGCCAGCAGTGAAGCGCTCCCGGGAGGGGTTATGTTCTTC
CDR3aa: CASSEALPGGVMFF

j_gene: TRBJ1-4
abundance: NA
v_gene: TRBV27
d_gene: NA
CDR3nt: TGTGCCAGCAGCCCACTTCGGGGGGGGACGACTAATGAAAAACTGTTTTTT
CDR3aa: CASSPLRGGTTNEKLFF

j_gene: TRBJ1-2
abundance: NA
v_gene: TRBV7-2
d_gene: NA
CDR3nt: TGTGCCAGCAGCCCCCTCGACAGCAACTATGGCTACACCTTC
CDR3aa: CASSPLDSNYGYTF

j_gene: TRBJ2-7
abundance: few
v_gene: TRBV7-2
d_gene: TRBD1
CDR3nt: TGTGCCAGCAGTGACAGGGGTTCTTCCTACGAGCAGTACTTC
CDR3aa: CASSDRGSSYEQYF

j_gene: TRBJ2-7
abundance: NA
v_gene: TRBV5-1
d_gene: NA
CDR3nt: TGCGCCAGCAGCTTGGAATCCTACAATGAGCAGTACTTC
CDR3aa: CASSLESYNEQYF

j_gene: TRBJ1-2
abundance: few
v_gene: TRBV9
d_gene: TRBD1
CDR3nt: TGTGCCAGCAGCGTAGACGTAGATCCGGGACAGCCGCCCTATGGCTACACCTTC
CDR3aa: CASSVDVDPGQPPYGYTF

j_gene: TRBJ2-3
abundance: NA
v_gene: TRBV5-1
d_gene: NA
CDR3nt: TGCGCCAGCAGCCCCCTAGCGAACACAGATACGCAGTATTTT
CDR3aa: CASSPLANTDTQYF

j_gene: TRBJ2-1
abundance: few
v_gene: TRBV20-1
d_gene: TRBD2
CDR3nt: TGCAGTGCTAAGAACACACTAGCGGCCGCCTACAATGAGCAGTTCTTC
CDR3aa: CSAKNTLAAAYNEQFF

j_gene: TRBJ2-7
abundance: NA
v_gene: TRBV20-1
d_gene: TRBD2
CDR3nt: TGCAGTGGTATAGCGGGAGGTCAGTACGAGCAGTACTTC
CDR3aa: CSGIAGGQYEQYF

j_gene: TRBJ2-3
abundance: NA
v_gene: TRBV29-1
d_gene: TRBD2
CDR3nt: TGCAGCGTTCGCTACGGACTAGAGGGTACGCAGTATTTT
CDR3aa: CSVRYGLEGTQYF

j_gene: TRBJ2-7
abundance: few
v_gene: TRBV5-1
d_gene: NA
CDR3nt: TGCGCCAGCAGCTCCTCGACTGCCAGGGCGTCCAGAAACGAGCAGTACTTC
CDR3aa: CASSSSTARASRNEQYF

j_gene: TRBJ2-4
abundance: NA
v_gene: TRBV29-1
d_gene: NA
CDR3nt: TGCAGCGTCAGGACGAGCGGAATAAGGGGAAACATTCAGTACTTC
CDR3aa: CSVRTSGIRGNIQYF

j_gene: TRBJ2-1
abundance: NA
v_gene: TRBV7-3
d_gene: TRBD2
CDR3nt: TGTGCCAGCAGCTTAGCCCCCGGGACTAGATTAAATAATGAGCAGTTCTTC
CDR3aa: CASSLAPGTRLNNEQFF

j_gene: TRBJ1-2
abundance: NA
v_gene: TRBV7-2
d_gene: NA
CDR3nt: TGTGCCAGCAGCTCTACACCGGGGGCGAACTATGGCTACACCTTC
CDR3aa: CASSSTPGANYGYTF

j_gene: TRBJ2-3
abundance: NA
v_gene: TRBV7-2
d_gene: NA
CDR3nt: TGTGCCAGCAGCTTGGGGTTCGCAGATACGCAGTATTTT
CDR3aa: CASSLGFADTQYF

j_gene: TRBJ2-6
abundance: NA
v_gene: TRBV7-9
d_gene: NA
CDR3nt: TGTGCCAGCACACGTAATTCCGGGGCCAACGTCCTGACTTTC
CDR3aa: CASTRNSGANVLTF

j_gene: TRBJ2-1
abundance: NA
v_gene: TRBV4-3
d_gene: NA
CDR3nt: TGCGCCAGCAGCCAAGATATTGGGCAGTCTGCTGAGCAGTTCTTC
CDR3aa: CASSQDIGQSAEQFF

j_gene: TRBJ2-7
abundance: NA
v_gene: TRBV7-2
d_gene: NA
CDR3nt: TGTGCCAGCAGCTTAGAGGGGGGTATGGACGAGCAGTACTTC
CDR3aa: CASSLEGGMDEQYF

j_gene: TRBJ2-3
abundance: NA
v_gene: TRBV18
d_gene: NA
CDR3nt: TGTGCCAGCTCACCTCTACTCGAGGGGGGCACAGATACGCAGTATTTT
CDR3aa: CASSPLLEGGTDTQYF

j_gene: TRBJ2-6
abundance: NA
v_gene: TRBV9
d_gene: NA
CDR3nt: TGTGCCAGCAGCGTGTTTCCCTCTGGGGCCAACGTCCTGACTTTC
CDR3aa: CASSVFPSGANVLTF

j_gene: TRBJ2-3
abundance: NA
v_gene: TRBV11-3
d_gene: NA
CDR3nt: TGTGCCAGCAGCTTAGGTGGTCGAACCGGCACAGATACGCAGTATTTT
CDR3aa: CASSLGGRTGTDTQYF

j_gene: TRBJ2-5
abundance: NA
v_gene: TRBV28
d_gene: NA
CDR3nt: TGTGCCAGCAGTTTGGGGACTGGAAATCCGAACAATGAGCAGTACTTC
CDR3aa: CASSLGTGNPNNEQYF

j_gene: TRBJ2-3
abundance: NA
v_gene: TRBV18
d_gene: NA
CDR3nt: TGTGCCAGCTCAAACAGGGCGGATACGCAGTATTTT
CDR3aa: CASSNRADTQYF